A single sample is the source of the 26 T cell receptor beta chains below, sequenced in a study of blood T cell repertoires in COVID-19. This table comes from immunoSEQ multiplex PCR, and its TCRdb copy is limited to in-frame clones, with some not included. The sample has about 180,000 clones, roughly 89% seen once. Specimen: peripheral blood. The source is a woman aged 45-65 years with acute or convalescent COVID-19.

This clone appeared a few times. The chain is built from TRBV7-2 and TRBJ1-3; D is uncertain. The V end was cut by 0 bases, the J end by 0 bases, with 9 bases between. CDR3 length: 16 residues. The germline gives CDR1 SGHTA, CDR2 FQGNSA. CDR3 protein: CASSLAGQLSGNTIYF. The CDR3 DNA is TGTGCCAGCAGCTTAGCGGGCCAACTCTCTGGAAACACCATATATTTT. The full variable domain, in which reference TRBV7-2 and TRBJ1-3 provide the parts outside the CDR3, is GAGVSQSPSNKVTEKGKDVELRCDPISGHTALYWYRQSLGQGLEFLIYFQGNSAPDKSGLPSDRFSAERTGGSVSTLTIQRTQQEDSAVYLCASSLAGQLSGNTIYFGEGSWLTVV.

The gene calls are TRBV7-9 and TRBJ1-2; possible D gene TRBD1, 6 bases. Germline V lookup: CDR1 SEHNR, CDR2 FQNEAQ (reference sequence). The CDR3 consists of 14 residues. V lost 1 base and J 3 bases, leaving 9 bases between the germline ends. In DNA form, the CDR3 reads TGTGCCAGCAGCTTAGGAACAGGGCACTATGGCTACACCTTC. Translation: CASSLGTGHYGYTF.

The V gene is TRBV7-2, the J gene TRBJ2-7; D call uncertain. Germline CDR1 and CDR2: SGHTA and FQGNSA. Deletions cut 0 bases from V and 0 bases from J, with 9 bases between. This CDR3 comprises 15 residues. This chain's CDR3 is CASSLANDFSYEQYF. CDR3 nucleotide sequence: TGTGCCAGCAGCTTAGCGAATGACTTCTCCTACGAGCAGTACTTC. The full variable domain, with the rest looked up from reference TRBV7-2 and TRBJ2-7, is GAGVSQSPSNKVTEKGKDVELRCDPISGHTALYWYRQSLGQGLEFLIYFQGNSAPDKSGLPSDRFSAERTGGSVSTLTIQRTQQEDSAVYLCASSLANDFSYEQYFGPGTRLTVT.

A few counts support this clone. This chain joins TRBV14 and TRBJ1-2; maybe TRBD1 (5 bases). Trimming stripped 4 bases from V and 6 bases from J, with 12 bases between. The CDR3 spans 13 residues. Germline CDR1 is SGHDN and CDR2 is FVKESK. CDR3 protein: CASSPRQTDGYTF. In DNA, the CDR3 is TGTGCCAGCAGCCCTCGACAGACTGATGGCTACACCTTC.

This chain links TRBV18 with TRBJ1-1, with unresolved D. This CDR3 is built from 14 residues. Per germline, CDR1 KGHSH and CDR2 LQKENI. The V end was cut by 2 bases, the J end by 5 bases, with 12 bases between. CDR3 sequence: CASSPNSARTEAFF. CDR3 in DNA: TGTGCCAGCTCACCAAATTCAGCGCGGACTGAAGCTTTCTTT.

The chain combines TRBV30 with TRBJ1-5, with 7 nucleotides matching TRBD1. The CDR3 loop spans 14 amino acids. Germline CDR1 GTSNPN, CDR2 SVGIG (reference sequence). V shed 5 bases, J shed 4 bases, and the junction held 8 bases outside the gene matches. CDR3 amino acids: CAWESQGINQPQHF. Written as DNA, the CDR3 is TGTGCCTGGGAATCACAGGGGATTAATCAGCCCCAGCATTTT.

The chain recombines TRBV6-5 with TRBJ1-2, with a tentative D call TRBD1 (5 bases). Germline V gene data show CDR1 as MNHEY and CDR2 as SVGAGI. V lost 6 bases, J lost 4 bases, and 12 bases lay in between. The CDR3 runs 13 residues. The CDR3 region is CASRPTALYGYTF. The CDR3 bases are TGTGCCAGCAGGCCGACAGCGCTCTATGGCTACACCTTC.

This chain uses TRBV18 with TRBJ2-3, with D maybe TRBD1 (7 bases). CDR1 is KGHSH and CDR2 is LQKENI in the germline V gene. The CDR3 has 15 amino acids. Trimming took 5 bases from V and 0 from J, leaving 12 bases between them. The CDR3 is CASSSAGQSTDTQYF. The CDR3 coding sequence is TGTGCCAGCTCATCTGCGGGACAGAGCACAGATACGCAGTATTTT.

The CDR3 reads CASSFMGLAGGRDTQYF. Here the CDR3 DNA reads TGTGCCAGCAGTTTTATGGGACTAGCGGGAGGGAGGGATACGCAGTATTTT. This rearrangement joins TRBV28 to TRBJ2-3, with 16 bases identical to TRBD2. CDR3 length equals 17 residues. J was trimmed by 6 bases and V by 3 bases; bases with no gene match: 6. The germline gives CDR1 MDHEN, CDR2 SYDVKM.

This chain uses TRBV28 with TRBJ2-5, with TRBD1 as a possible D gene (6 bases). Germline V gene sequence: CDR1 MDHEN, CDR2 SYDVKM. Trimming took 6 bases from V and 5 from J, leaving 19 bases between them. The CDR3 runs to 15 residues. The CDR3 DNA sequence: TGTGCCAGCAGGCCGACAGGCAATGGGGTGGAGACCCAGTACTTC. As protein: CASRPTGNGVETQYF. The full variable domain, rest sourced from reference TRBV28 and TRBJ2-5, is DVKVTQSSRYLVKRTGEKVFLECVQDMDHENMFWYRQDPGLGLRLIYFSYDVKMKEKGDIPEGYSVSREKKERFSLILESASTNQTSMYLCASRPTGNGVETQYFGPGTRLLVL.

In DNA form, the CDR3 reads TGTGCCAGCAGCCGAACCGGGACAGGGAAGTTGGAGCCCCAGCATTTT. This codes for CASSRTGTGKLEPQHF. This chain joins TRBV9 and TRBJ1-5; 9 nucleotides line up with TRBD1. Germline V CDR1 and CDR2: SGDLS, YYNGEE. This CDR3 is 16 amino acids long. The junction had 13 bases not matched to a gene; V was cut back by 4 bases and J by 8 bases.

The J gene is TRBJ1-4, the V gene TRBV13, with 7 nucleotides matching TRBD1. Losses at the gene ends were 5 bases for V and 6 bases for J; bases not matched to a gene: 6. The CDR3 loop spans 14 amino acids. Germline V gene sequence: CDR1 PRHDT, CDR2 FYEKMQ (reference sequence). In DNA form, the CDR3 reads TGTGCCAGCAGCCTACAGGGGCTCCATGAAAAACTGTTTTTT. It codes for CASSLQGLHEKLFF. Based on the CDR3 plus reference TRBV13 and TRBJ1-4, the full variable domain is AAGVIQSPRHLIKEKRETATLKCYPIPRHDTVYWYQQGPGQDPQFLISFYEKMQSDKGSIPDRFSAQQFSDYHSELNMSSLELGDSALYFCASSLQGLHEKLFFGSGTQLSVL.

The chain is built from TRBV7-2 and TRBJ1-5; 9 bases align to TRBD1. CDR1 is SGHTA, CDR2 FQGNSA, per germline. The CDR3 spans 16 residues. The J segment lost 2 bases and the V segment lost 3 bases, leaving 5 bases of the junction unmatched. In DNA, the CDR3 is TGTGCCAGCAGCTTGGCGGGACAGGGTGGCAATCAGCCCCAGCATTTT. Translation: CASSLAGQGGNQPQHF.

The chain couples TRBV11-1 to TRBJ2-7, with D tentatively TRBD2 (5 bases). Trimming removed 4 bases from V and 0 bases from J, with 10 bases in between. The CDR3 consists of 14 residues. Germline values: CDR1 SGHAT, CDR2 FQDESV (reference sequence). CDR3 sequence: CASSSYGSSYEQYF. In nucleotides, the CDR3 is TGTGCCAGCAGCTCTTATGGGAGCTCCTACGAGCAGTACTTC.

The V gene is TRBV27, the J gene TRBJ1-1; unclear D gene. V lost 8 bases, J lost 5 bases, and 6 bases lay in between. Germline V gene data show CDR1 as MNHEY and CDR2 as SMNVEV (reference sequence). This CDR3 is built from 10 residues. CDR3: CASPETEAFF. In nucleotides, the CDR3 is TGTGCCAGCCCCGAGACTGAAGCTTTCTTT.

The rearrangement links TRBV29-1 to TRBJ2-7; 9 nucleotides agree with TRBD1. CDR3 length: 13 residues. Germline values: CDR1 SQVTM, CDR2 ANQGSEA. The ends lost 7 bases at V and 0 bases at J; junction bases unmatched: 4. The CDR3 region has the DNA TGCAGCGGCCGGGACAGGGCCTCCTACGAGCAGTACTTC. Translated, it gives CSGRDRASYEQYF.

This sequence joins TRBV10-3 and TRBJ2-7; 7 bases are a match to TRBD1. The V gene's germline CDR1 is ENHRY and CDR2 SYGVKD. The CDR3 has 14 amino acids. V lost 0 bases to trimming and J lost 3 bases; unmatched junction nucleotides: 2. The DNA of the CDR3 is TGTGCCATCAGTGAGTCAGGGGGCAACTACGAGCAGTACTTC. Protein sequence: CAISESGGNYEQYF.

The chain uses TRBV7-6 and TRBJ2-5, with D perhaps TRBD1 (5 bases). The CDR3 has 15 amino acids. V was shortened by 2 bases and J by 4 bases, with 14 bases between the two germline ends. CDR1 is SGHVS, CDR2 FNYEAQ, per germline. The CDR3 DNA sequence: TGTGCCAGCAGCTTAAATCCGGCAGGGTCAGAGACCCAGTACTTC. Translation: CASSLNPAGSETQYF. Together with reference TRBV7-6 and TRBJ2-5, the CDR3 gives the full variable domain: GAGVSQSPRYKVTKRGQDVALRCDPISGHVSLYWYRQALGQGPEFLTYFNYEAQQDKSGLPNDRFSAERPEGSISTLTIQRTEQRDSAMYRCASSLNPAGSETQYFGPGTRLLVL.

This clone was observed once. The chain joins TRBV27 to TRBJ1-6; 10 nucleotides match TRBD1. Germline-derived CDR1 and CDR2 are MNHEY and SMNVEV (reference sequence). The CDR3 consists of 14 residues. With V trimmed by 3 bases and J by 10 bases, 3 bases remained unmatched. CDR3 bases: TGTGCCAGCAGTTTCGACAGGGGGCTCTCACCCCTCCACTTT. Its translation is CASSFDRGLSPLHF.

The chain combines TRBV6-2 or TRBV6-3 with TRBJ1-2, with D tentatively TRBD1 (5 bases). CDR3 length: 13 amino acids. V shed 2 bases and J shed 2 bases, with 6 bases lying between them. Germline CDR1 and CDR2: MNHEY and SVGEGT. The CDR3, as DNA: TGTGCCAGCAGTTACGGGGGGAACTATGGCTACACCTTC. Its protein product is CASSYGGNYGYTF.

The chain carries TRBV28 and TRBJ2-3, with D tentatively TRBD2 (5 bases). Germline V lookup: CDR1 MDHEN, CDR2 SYDVKM. The CDR3 totals 15 residues. Between the trimmed V and J ends, which lost 5 bases and 4 bases, there was a span of 16 bases. CDR3 loop: CASSPAGGSADTQYF. In nucleotides, the CDR3 is TGTGCCAGCAGTCCTGCCGGCGGTAGCGCAGATACGCAGTATTTT.

V is TRBV5-1 and J is TRBJ2-1; 9 nucleotides align to TRBD1. This CDR3 region has 16 residues. The J segment lost 7 bases and the V segment lost 4 bases, leaving 12 bases of the junction unmatched. CDR1 is SGHRS and CDR2 is YFSETQ in the germline V gene. The CDR3 DNA reads TGCGCCAGCAGCCCCCGCCGGGGACAGGGAGGGAATGAGCAGTTCTTC. Amino acids: CASSPRRGQGGNEQFF.

This chain links TRBV2 with TRBJ2-7; maybe TRBD2 (6 bases). Germline V gene data show CDR1 as SNHLY and CDR2 as FYNNEI. There are 14 residues in the CDR3. The ends were cut back, 4 bases at V and 2 bases at J, with 12 bases in the middle. The CDR3 DNA is TGTGCCAGCAGTGCTGGCGGGACCGCCTACGAGCAGTACTTC. As protein: CASSAGGTAYEQYF.

The chain links TRBV3-1 (or the pseudogene TRBV3-2) to TRBJ2-7; perhaps TRBD2 as D (5 bases). V was trimmed by 1 base and J by 6 bases, leaving 19 bases between them. The CDR3 covers 16 residues. Germline V gene data show CDR1 as LGHDT and CDR2 as YNNKEL (reference sequence). The CDR3 loop reads CASSQGLLAGGPEQYF. CDR3 nucleotides: TGTGCCAGCAGCCAAGGCTTGTTAGCCGGAGGTCCCGAGCAGTACTTC.

J is TRBJ1-4 and V is TRBV19, with a possible D match to TRBD1 (5 bases). Trimming removed 6 bases from V and 7 bases from J, with 15 bases in between. The CDR3 has 14 residues. Germline CDR1 is LNHDA and CDR2 is SQIVND (reference sequence). CDR3 bases: TGTGCCAGTAGACAACAGGTCGCCCTTGAAAAACTGTTTTTT. Encoded protein: CASRQQVALEKLFF.

The V call is TRBV11-3, the J call TRBJ1-5, with D tentatively TRBD1 (6 bases). Germline CDR1 reads SGHNT; CDR2 reads YENEEA. The CDR3 covers 17 residues. The germline V and J ends were trimmed by 5 bases and 0 bases, with 17 bases remaining between them. This chain's CDR3 is CASSLVGGLNSNQPQHF. The CDR3 DNA reads as TGTGCCAGCAGCCTGGTGGGGGGGCTGAATAGCAATCAGCCCCAGCATTTT.